One and the same sample provided the 3 T cell receptor beta chains below, sequenced in a study of control samples from healthy donors and cancer patients. Measured with immunoSEQ multiplex PCR; TCRdb has only the in-frame clones, and not every one. The sample shows about 60,000 clones, approximately 88% of them seen only once. Sequences were obtained from blood. These TCRs come from a middle-aged man in good health.

The chain is built from TRBV11-1 and TRBJ2-3; 12 bases are a match to TRBD1. The CDR3 length is 15 residues. J gave up 4 bases and V 5 bases, and 4 bases lay outside the gene matches. Germline lookup yields CDR1 SGHAT and CDR2 FQDESV (reference sequence). CDR3 in amino acids: CASSTGTGGPDTQYF. The CDR3, as DNA: TGTGCCAGCAGCACCGGGACAGGGGGCCCAGATACGCAGTATTTT.

This clone was recorded only once. The rearrangement joins TRBV28 to TRBJ2-2, with D unclear. The CDR3 contains 15 residues. V shed 2 bases and J shed 8 bases, with 15 bases lying between them. Germline V gene data show CDR1 as MDHEN and CDR2 as SYDVKM. The CDR3 sequence: CASSLPGVAVGELFF. As DNA, the CDR3 is TGTGCCAGCAGTTTACCAGGCGTGGCGGTTGGGGAGCTGTTTTTT.

The chain combines TRBV7-8 with TRBJ2-5, with 7 bases identical to TRBD1. The V segment lost 10 bases and the J segment 3 bases; nucleotides outside the gene matches: 5. The CDR3 has 12 amino acids. CDR1 is SGHVS and CDR2 is FQNEAQ in the germline V gene. For the CDR3, the DNA is TGTGCCACTTATACAGGGGAAGAGACCCAGTACTTC. Translation: CATYTGEETQYF.